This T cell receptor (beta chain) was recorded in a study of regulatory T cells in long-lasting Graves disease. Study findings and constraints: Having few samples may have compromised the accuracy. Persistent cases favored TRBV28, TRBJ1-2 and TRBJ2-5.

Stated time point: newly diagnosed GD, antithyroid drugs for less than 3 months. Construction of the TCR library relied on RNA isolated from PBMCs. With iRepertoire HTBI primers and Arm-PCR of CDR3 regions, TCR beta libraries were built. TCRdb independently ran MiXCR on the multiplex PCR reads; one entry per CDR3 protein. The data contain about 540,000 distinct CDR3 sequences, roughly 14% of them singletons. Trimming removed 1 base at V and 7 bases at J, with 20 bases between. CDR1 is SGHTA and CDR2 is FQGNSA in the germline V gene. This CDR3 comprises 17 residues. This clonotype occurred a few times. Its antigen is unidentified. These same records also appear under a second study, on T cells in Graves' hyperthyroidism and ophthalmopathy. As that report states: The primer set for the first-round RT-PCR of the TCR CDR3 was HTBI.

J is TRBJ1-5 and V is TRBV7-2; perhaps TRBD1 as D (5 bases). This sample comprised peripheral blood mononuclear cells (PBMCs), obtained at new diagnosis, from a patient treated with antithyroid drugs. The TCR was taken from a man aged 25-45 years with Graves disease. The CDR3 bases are TGTGCCAGCAGCTTAGTAGGCAGGGAGTCCCTCGGGCAGCCCCAGCATTTT. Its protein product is CASSLVGRESLGQPQHF.